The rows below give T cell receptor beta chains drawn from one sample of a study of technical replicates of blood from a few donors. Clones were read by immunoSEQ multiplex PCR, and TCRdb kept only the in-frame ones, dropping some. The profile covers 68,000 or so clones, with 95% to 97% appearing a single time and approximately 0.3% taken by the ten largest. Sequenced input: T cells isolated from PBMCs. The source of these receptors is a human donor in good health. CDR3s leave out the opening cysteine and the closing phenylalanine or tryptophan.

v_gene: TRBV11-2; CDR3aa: ASSPLDTQY
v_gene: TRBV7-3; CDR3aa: ASSARRGNEQF
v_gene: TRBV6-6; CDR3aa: ASSYSRLEGETQY
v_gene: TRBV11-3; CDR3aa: ASSLLLAGGSYEQY
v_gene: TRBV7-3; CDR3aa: ASSLGLASTDTQY
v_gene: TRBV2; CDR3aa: ASSVVLAGATGETQY
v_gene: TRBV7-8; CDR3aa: ASSLGRRENTEAF
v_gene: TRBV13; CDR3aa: ASSSGQANTEAF
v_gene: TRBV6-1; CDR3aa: ASSEVRLVWKDTQY
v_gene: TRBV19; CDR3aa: ASRAGGTLNTEAF
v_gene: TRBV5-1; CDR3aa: ASSPLATLNTGELF
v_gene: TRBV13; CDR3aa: ASSLYRGLPYEQY
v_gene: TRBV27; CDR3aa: ASRKAGGGETQY
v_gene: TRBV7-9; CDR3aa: ASSLDSFYNEQF
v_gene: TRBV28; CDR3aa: ASSTVNGNTIY
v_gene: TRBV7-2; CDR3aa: ASSKLAGGSVDTQY
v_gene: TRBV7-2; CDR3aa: ASSFFGGVVVNEQY
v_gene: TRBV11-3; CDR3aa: ASSPFVWTGTHEQY
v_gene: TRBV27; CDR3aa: ASSLTVAGELF
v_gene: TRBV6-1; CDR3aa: ASSIGLAVYEQY
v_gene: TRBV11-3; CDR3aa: ASSWAGDQPQH
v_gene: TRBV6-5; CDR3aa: ASRRSRQVYGYT
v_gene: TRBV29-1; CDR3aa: SVAASGNYNEQF
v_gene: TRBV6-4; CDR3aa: ASSSGNEQF
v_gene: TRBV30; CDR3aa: AWSSSAWEAF
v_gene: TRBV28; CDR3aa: ATREETGGITGELF
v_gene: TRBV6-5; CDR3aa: ASRQTVTSINEQF
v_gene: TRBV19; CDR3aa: ASTSMVGSVSTQY
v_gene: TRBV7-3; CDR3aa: ASSPGTVVAYEQY
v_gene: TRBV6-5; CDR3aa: ASMAGTWEQF
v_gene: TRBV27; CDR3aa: ASRGGLAGPDTQY
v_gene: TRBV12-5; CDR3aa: ASGLEREIYEQY
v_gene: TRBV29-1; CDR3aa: SVVNRDSSFGYT
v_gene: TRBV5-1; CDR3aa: ASSLQSPGDTEAF
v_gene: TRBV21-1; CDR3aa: ASKKMGYRANIQY
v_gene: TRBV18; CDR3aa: ASSPDKDSLVFREAF
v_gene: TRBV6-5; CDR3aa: ASSPQGGVYGYT
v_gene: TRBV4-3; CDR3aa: ASSQGEARSNTIY
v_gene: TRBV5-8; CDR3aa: ASSPGTDEKLF
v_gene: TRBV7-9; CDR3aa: ASSFSTGGNTEAF
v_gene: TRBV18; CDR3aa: ASSPRGNVLT
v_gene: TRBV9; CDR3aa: ASSQLNTGELF
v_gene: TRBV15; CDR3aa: ATSGSGTSGYEQY
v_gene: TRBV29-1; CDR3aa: SVERRAETHYEQY